This T cell receptor beta chain came from a study of blood T cells in healthy people across ages. Sample-barcoded 5' priming and a J-beta primer mix drove a second PCR of about 6 to 12 cycles. TCRdb called the 5' RACE reads again in MiXCR, with one record for every CDR3 protein. The sample records around 670,000 distinct CDR3 sequences, approximately 30% being singletons. Ranging in age from about 6 to 100, the donors were healthy Caucasian individuals from Russia. This clonotype was seen at least ten times. Its antigen is not identified. Points from the study as a whole: Higher diversity and more naive CD4+ cells were features of long-lived donors, compared to aged donors.

Trimming took 5 bases from V and 0 from J, leaving 14 bases between them. CDR1 is SGHTA and CDR2 is FQGTGA in the germline V gene. The CDR3 runs to 16 residues. The sequence derives from a woman of 80 years or more in good health. This chain uses TRBV7-3 with TRBJ2-1; D may be TRBD1 (5 bases). Sample: blood. CDR3 sequence: CASSLIQASSYNEQFF. Written as DNA, the CDR3 is TGTGCCAGCAGCCTCATACAGGCGAGCTCCTACAATGAGCAGTTCTTC.